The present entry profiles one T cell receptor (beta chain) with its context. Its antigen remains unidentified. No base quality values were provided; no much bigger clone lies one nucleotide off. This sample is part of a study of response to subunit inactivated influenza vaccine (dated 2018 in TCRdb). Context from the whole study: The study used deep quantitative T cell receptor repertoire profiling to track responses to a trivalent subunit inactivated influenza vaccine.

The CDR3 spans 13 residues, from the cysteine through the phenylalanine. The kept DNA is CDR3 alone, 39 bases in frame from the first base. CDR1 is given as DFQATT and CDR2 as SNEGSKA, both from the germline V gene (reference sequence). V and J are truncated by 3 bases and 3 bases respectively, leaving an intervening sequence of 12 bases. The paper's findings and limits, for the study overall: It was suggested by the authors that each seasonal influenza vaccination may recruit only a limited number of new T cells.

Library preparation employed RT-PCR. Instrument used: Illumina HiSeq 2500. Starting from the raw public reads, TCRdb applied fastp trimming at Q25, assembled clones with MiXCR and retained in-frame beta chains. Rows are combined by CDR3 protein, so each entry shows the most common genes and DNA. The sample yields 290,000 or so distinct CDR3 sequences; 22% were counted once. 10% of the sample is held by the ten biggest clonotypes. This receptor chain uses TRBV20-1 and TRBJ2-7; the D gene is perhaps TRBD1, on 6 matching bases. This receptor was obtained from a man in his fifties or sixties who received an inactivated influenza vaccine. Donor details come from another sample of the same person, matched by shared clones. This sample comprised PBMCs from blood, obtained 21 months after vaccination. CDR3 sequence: CSASGDTVYEQYF. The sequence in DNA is TGCAGTGCTAGTGGGGACACTGTCTACGAGCAGTACTTC.